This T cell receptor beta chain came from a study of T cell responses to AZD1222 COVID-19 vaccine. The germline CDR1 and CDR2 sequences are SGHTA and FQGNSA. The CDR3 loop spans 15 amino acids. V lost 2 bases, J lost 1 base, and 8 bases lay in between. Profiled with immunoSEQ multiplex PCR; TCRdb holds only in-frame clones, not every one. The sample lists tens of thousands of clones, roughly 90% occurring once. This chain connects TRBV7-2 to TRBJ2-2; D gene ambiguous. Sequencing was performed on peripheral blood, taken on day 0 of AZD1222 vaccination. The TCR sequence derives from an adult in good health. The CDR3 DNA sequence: TGTGCCAGCAGCTTAAGCTTCATGAACACCGGGGAGCTGTTTTTT. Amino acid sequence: CASSLSFMNTGELFF.